This passage covers 27 T cell receptor beta chains from one sample sequenced in a study of shared clonotypes between healthy human individuals. This table comes from immunoSEQ multiplex PCR, and its TCRdb copy is limited to in-frame clones, with some not included. The sample holds over 2 million clones; 92% are singletons and the top ten take about 0.41%. Input material: naive CD4+ T cells from PBMCs. The subset is: CD45RA+ positively selected. The receptor source for this set is a man aged 18 to 30 in good health. Some clones in this sample may be carry-over from other donors' samples.

The chain uses TRBV27 and TRBJ2-3; 9 bases align to TRBD1. With V trimmed by 5 bases and J by 4 bases, 1 base remained unmatched. Germline-derived CDR1 and CDR2 are MNHEY and SMNVEV (reference sequence). The CDR3 length is 13 residues. CDR3 sequence (DNA): TGTGCCAGCAGTCGACAGGGGGCAGATACGCAGTATTTT. Encoded protein: CASSRQGADTQYF.

In its sample, this clone was seen a few times. This CDR3 is CASSFRAVEKLFF. CDR3 bases: TGTGCCAGCTCATTCAGGGCGGTTGAAAAACTGTTTTTT. The chain couples TRBV18 to TRBJ1-4; the D gene is possibly TRBD1 (5 bases). The germline V gene has CDR1 KGHSH and CDR2 LQKENI. CDR3 length: 13 amino acids. The V and J ends lost 5 bases and 7 bases respectively, with 11 bases between them.

The V call is TRBV4-1, the J call TRBJ2-1; D call uncertain. CDR3 length equals 15 residues. V lost 1 base to trimming and J lost 7 bases, with 14 bases between them. Germline V gives CDR1 MGHRA, CDR2 YSYEKL. CDR3 in DNA: TGCGCCAGCAGCCAAGTCAACTCTAGACGGAATGAGCAGTTCTTC. This codes for CASSQVNSRRNEQFF.

V gene TRBV29-1 combines with J gene TRBJ1-2, with D uncertain. Trimming took off 1 base at V and 6 bases at J, with 12 bases between the two ends. Germline V gives CDR1 SQVTM, CDR2 ANQGSEA. This CDR3 comprises 13 residues. CDR3 region: CSVEARANDGYTF. DNA for the CDR3: TGCAGCGTTGAAGCTAGGGCGAATGATGGCTACACCTTC.

The chain is built from TRBV28 and TRBJ2-3, with D perhaps given as TRBD1 or TRBD2 (6 bases each). V lost 7 bases, J lost 5 bases, and 19 bases lay in between. The CDR3 spans 15 residues. CDR1 MDHEN and CDR2 SYDVKM come from the germline V gene. CDR3 DNA: TGTGCCAGCACCCCGAGGGGGGTTTGGGGAGATACGCAGTATTTT. Translating gives CASTPRGVWGDTQYF.

The CDR3 sequence: CATGETGGSYEQYF. In nucleotides, the CDR3 is TGTGCCACAGGAGAGACGGGAGGATCCTACGAGCAGTACTTC. The V call is TRBV2, the J call TRBJ2-7, with 7 nucleotides matching TRBD2. V was pared by 10 bases and J by 1 base, with 10 bases of the junction left unmatched. Germline CDR1 reads SNHLY; CDR2 reads FYNNEI. This CDR3 contains 14 residues.

The count of this clone is one. The sample has other DNA sequences that encode this CDR3 too. This chain connects TRBV5-1 to TRBJ1-2; a weak D match, TRBD1 (5 bases). V lost 5 bases and J 4 bases, leaving 12 bases between the germline ends. The CDR3 has 13 amino acids. Looked up from germline, CDR1 is SGHRS and CDR2 is YFSETQ. The CDR3 bases are TGCGCCAGCAGTCTCGGGACTAGCTATGGCTACACCTTC. This translates into CASSLGTSYGYTF. Complete variable domain (other parts from reference TRBV5-1 and TRBJ1-2): KAGVTQTPRYLIKTRGQQVTLSCSPISGHRSVSWYQQTPGQGLQFLFEYFSETQRNKGNFPGRFSGRQFSNSRSEMNVSTLELGDSALYLCASSLGTSYGYTFGSGTRLTVV.

The J gene is TRBJ2-2, the V gene TRBV30; D call uncertain. The CDR3 sequence is 16 residues long. The ends were cut back, 3 bases at V and 3 bases at J, with 17 bases in the middle. Germline V gene data show CDR1 as GTSNPN and CDR2 as SVGIG (reference sequence). The CDR3 loop is CAWSAAEVLHTGELFF. The CDR3 bases are TGTGCCTGGAGCGCCGCCGAGGTATTGCACACCGGGGAGCTGTTTTTT. Full variable domain (outside the CDR3, taken from reference TRBV30 and TRBJ2-2): SQTIHQWPATLVQPVGSPLSLECTVEGTSNPNLYWYRQAAGRGLQLLFYSVGIGQISSEVPQNLSASRPQDRQFILSSKKLLLSDSGFYLCAWSAAEVLHTGELFFGEGSRLTVL.

The gene calls are TRBV5-4 and TRBJ2-7; D perhaps matches TRBD1 (6 bases). Germline-derived CDR1 and CDR2 are SGHNT and YYREEE (reference sequence). This CDR3 comprises 14 residues. V gave up 4 bases and J gave up 5 bases, with 16 bases separating them. CDR3 nucleotides: TGTGCCAGCAGCCCAGAAACCAGGGGCCACGAGCAGTACTTC. It yields the protein CASSPETRGHEQYF.

As concerns this clone: This CDR3 is also generated by other DNA sequences in the sample. The V gene is TRBV6-6, the J gene TRBJ1-1; no definite D call. Germline V CDR1 and CDR2: MNHNY, SVGAGI (reference sequence). Trimming shortened V by 0 bases and J by 3 bases, and 8 bases separated the two germline ends. The CDR3 spans 14 residues. The CDR3 sequence is CASSYSAGDTEAFF. Written as DNA, the CDR3 is TGTGCCAGCAGTTACTCGGCCGGGGACACTGAAGCTTTCTTT.

CDR3 residues: CASSRHGTSVYEQYF. DNA for the CDR3: TGTGCCAGCAGCCGACACGGGACTAGCGTTTACGAGCAGTACTTC. V and J are TRBV7-9 and TRBJ2-7, with 10 nucleotides matching TRBD2. Germline CDR1 SEHNR, CDR2 FQNEAQ (reference sequence). V dropped 5 bases and J dropped 4; count of bases not matched to a gene: 8. CDR3 length equals 15 residues.

A single count supports this clone. The rearrangement joins TRBV7-9 to TRBJ2-3; D unresolved. Germline-derived CDR1 and CDR2 are SEHNR and FQNEAQ (reference sequence). This CDR3 is 15 amino acids long. V gave up 4 bases and J gave up 0 bases, with 11 bases separating them. This chain's CDR3 is CASSSPGLSTDTQYF. The CDR3 bases are TGTGCCAGCAGCTCCCCTGGGCTGAGCACAGATACGCAGTATTTT.

The chain carries TRBV14 and TRBJ2-2; 7 nucleotides align to TRBD2. Germline V lookup: CDR1 SGHDN, CDR2 FVKESK. The CDR3 has 15 residues. Losses at the gene ends were 5 bases for V and 6 bases for J; bases not matched to a gene: 9. CDR3 coding DNA: TGTGCCAGCAGCTACCTGGCGGGAGCTGCCGGGGAGCTGTTTTTT. It codes for CASSYLAGAAGELFF.

The chain uses TRBV20-1 and TRBJ2-1; D is ambiguous. Germline lookup yields CDR1 DFQATT and CDR2 SNEGSKA (reference sequence). Trimming took off 3 bases at V and 10 bases at J, with 7 bases between the two ends. This CDR3 region has 10 residues. The CDR3 reads CSASRPEQFF. The DNA for the CDR3 is TGCAGTGCTAGCCGACCCGAGCAGTTCTTC.

This clone was picked up one time. J is TRBJ2-2 and V is TRBV7-8; D gene ambiguous. This CDR3 has 12 amino acids. V gave up 5 bases and J gave up 7 bases, with 8 bases separating them. CDR1 is SGHVS and CDR2 is FQNEAQ in the germline V gene. The CDR3: CASSAWVGELFF. The DNA for the CDR3 is TGTGCCAGCAGCGCGTGGGTCGGGGAGCTGTTTTTT.

CDR3 in amino acids: CASSLNTLTGTANYGYTF. In nucleotides, the CDR3 is TGTGCCAGCAGCTTAAACACCCTCACCGGGACAGCTAACTATGGCTACACCTTC. The chain has TRBV7-9 and TRBJ1-2, with TRBD1 matching over 7 bases. Unmatched junction bases numbered 12, after V lost 2 bases and J lost 0 bases. The CDR3 length is 18 residues. Germline V CDR1 and CDR2: SEHNR, FQNEAQ (reference sequence).

The chain recombines TRBV4-1 with TRBJ2-5, with D maybe TRBD1 (6 bases). Germline V gives CDR1 MGHRA, CDR2 YSYEKL. The CDR3 has 17 residues. Trimming removed 5 bases at V and 5 bases at J, with 24 bases between. This CDR3 reads CASSFGNQQGQRETQYF. The CDR3 nucleotides are TGCGCCAGCAGCTTCGGTAATCAGCAAGGACAGCGGGAGACCCAGTACTTC.

J is TRBJ1-4 and V is TRBV6-6, with 7 bases matching TRBD1. The germline CDR1 and CDR2 sequences are MNHNY and SVGAGI (reference sequence). Trimming cost V 6 bases and J 3 bases; bases outside gene matches: 4. The length of the CDR3 is 14 residues. CDR3 sequence (DNA): TGTGCCAGCAGGCGGGACAGTCCTAATGAAAAACTGTTTTTT. It codes for CASRRDSPNEKLFF.

The gene calls are TRBV18 and TRBJ2-3; 7 positions agree with TRBD2. The ends lost 6 bases at V and 6 bases at J; junction bases unmatched: 6. This CDR3 is built from 13 residues. CDR1 and CDR2 (germline): KGHSH, LQKENI. In DNA, the CDR3 is TGTGCCAGCTCGAGCGGGGCCTCGGATACGCAGTATTTT. Protein product: CASSSGASDTQYF.

The rearrangement joins TRBV4-3 to TRBJ2-5; TRBD2 is a possible D gene (6 bases). Trimming removed 0 bases from V and 5 bases from J, with 16 bases in between. This CDR3 spans 16 amino acids. In germline, CDR1 is LGHNA, CDR2 YSLEER. The CDR3 sequence: CASSQDLGDGGETQYF. Written as DNA, the CDR3 is TGCGCCAGCAGCCAAGATTTGGGGGATGGAGGGGAGACCCAGTACTTC.

The V call is TRBV5-4, the J call TRBJ2-2; no firm D call. From germline, CDR1 is SGHNT and CDR2 YYREEE (reference sequence). This CDR3 comprises 15 residues. The germline V and J ends were trimmed by 0 bases and 8 bases, with 14 bases remaining between them. This CDR3 is CASSLAGGLVGELFF. CDR3 coding DNA: TGTGCCAGCAGCTTGGCCGGTGGGCTTGTAGGGGAGCTGTTTTTT.

The gene calls are TRBV7-3 and TRBJ2-3; 14 positions match TRBD2. The V segment lost 5 bases and the J segment 3 bases; nucleotides outside the gene matches: 4. The germline V gene encodes CDR1 SGHTA and CDR2 FQGTGA. The CDR3 extends over 16 amino acids. The CDR3 sequence: CASSIGLAGGTDTQYF. Written as DNA, the CDR3 is TGTGCCAGCAGCATAGGACTAGCGGGAGGTACAGATACGCAGTATTTT.

This clone showed up just a few times. The chain combines TRBV5-1 with TRBJ1-1, with no clear D. V lost 7 bases, J lost 6 bases, and 19 bases lay in between. This CDR3 spans 14 amino acids. Looked up from germline, CDR1 is SGHRS and CDR2 is YFSETQ. The CDR3 nucleotides are TGCGCCAGCCTCGTACTCCCCGGGTCCGCTGAAGCTTTCTTT. This codes for CASLVLPGSAEAFF. Full variable domain (missing parts from reference TRBV5-1 and TRBJ1-1): KAGVTQTPRYLIKTRGQQVTLSCSPISGHRSVSWYQQTPGQGLQFLFEYFSETQRNKGNFPGRFSGRQFSNSRSEMNVSTLELGDSALYLCASLVLPGSAEAFFGQGTRLTVV.

The J gene is TRBJ1-5, the V gene TRBV2; 7 nucleotides align to TRBD1. The CDR3 loop spans 17 amino acids. Germline loops: CDR1 SNHLY, CDR2 FYNNEI. The junction had 14 bases not matched to a gene; V was cut back by 8 bases and J by 1 base. The CDR3 nucleotides are TGTGCCAGCCTCCCATCGGGGACAGCCTCGAGCAATCAGCCCCAGCATTTT. Its translation: CASLPSGTASSNQPQHF.

This clone has just a few counts. This sequence joins TRBV5-1 and TRBJ1-1, with unresolved D. Trimming removed 0 bases from V and 1 base from J, with 13 bases in between. CDR3 length equals 16 residues. The germline gives CDR1 SGHRS, CDR2 YFSETQ. CDR3 amino acids: CASSLDRRQANTEAFF. In nucleotides, the CDR3 is TGCGCCAGCAGCTTGGACCGACGGCAGGCGAACACTGAAGCTTTCTTT.

This rearrangement joins TRBV7-2 to TRBJ1-2; D unclear. This CDR3 contains 13 residues. The V end lost 2 bases, the J end lost 8 bases, and 12 bases lay between the germline ends. Per the germline V gene, CDR1 is SGHTA and CDR2 is FQGNSA. This CDR3 reads CASSLIVQEGYTF. CDR3 DNA sequence: TGTGCCAGCAGCTTAATCGTCCAGGAGGGCTACACCTTC.

This chain connects TRBV27 to TRBJ2-7; 8 bases are a match to TRBD2. From germline, CDR1 is MNHEY and CDR2 SMNVEV (reference sequence). The J segment lost 6 bases and the V segment lost 3 bases, leaving 10 bases of the junction unmatched. The CDR3 totals 15 residues. The CDR3 loop reads CASSFNKAGVVEQYF. CDR3 DNA sequence: TGTGCCAGCAGTTTCAATAAAGCGGGAGTTGTCGAGCAGTACTTC.